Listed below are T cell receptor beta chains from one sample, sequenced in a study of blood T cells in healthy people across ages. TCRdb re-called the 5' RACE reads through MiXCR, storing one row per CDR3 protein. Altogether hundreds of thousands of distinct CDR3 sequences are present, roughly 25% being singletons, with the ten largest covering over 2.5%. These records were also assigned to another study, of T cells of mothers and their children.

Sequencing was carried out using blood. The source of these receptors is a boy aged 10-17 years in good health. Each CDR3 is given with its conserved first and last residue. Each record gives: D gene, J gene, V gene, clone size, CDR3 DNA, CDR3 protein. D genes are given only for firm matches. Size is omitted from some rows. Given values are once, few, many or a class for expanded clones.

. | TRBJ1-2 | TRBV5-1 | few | TGCGCCAGCAGCTTGGGGGTACAGGTCTATGGCTACACCTTC | CASSLGVQVYGYTF
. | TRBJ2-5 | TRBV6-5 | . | TGTGCCAGCAGTTACGGGTCGGCGGGAACCAGGAAGGAGACCCAGTACTTC | CASSYGSAGTRKETQYF
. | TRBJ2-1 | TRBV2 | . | TGTGCCAGCAAAGACCAAAGGTTAAGCTCCTACAATGAGCAGTTCTTC | CASKDQRLSSYNEQFF
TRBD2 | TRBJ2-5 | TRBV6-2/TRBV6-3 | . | TGTGCCAGCAGTTACCAAGGCGGGAGACTTCAAGAGACCCAGTACTTC | CASSYQGGRLQETQYF
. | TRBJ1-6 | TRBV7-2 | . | TGTGCCAGCAGCTCCGAGGGGGTTAGGAGCTCCTATAATTCACCCCTCCACTTT | CASSSEGVRSSYNSPLHF
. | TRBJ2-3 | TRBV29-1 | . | TGCAGCGGCTCACTGACAGATACGCAGTATTTT | CSGSLTDTQYF
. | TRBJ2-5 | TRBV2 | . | TGTGCCAGCAGTGACAGTTGGCTCCCCCAGCGGGCACAAGAGACCCAGTACTTC | CASSDSWLPQRAQETQYF
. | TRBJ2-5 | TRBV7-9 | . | TGTGCCAGCAGCTTAGAAGGCGTAGCCCGGGAGACCCAGTACTTC | CASSLEGVARETQYF
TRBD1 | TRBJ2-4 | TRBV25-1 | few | TGTGCCAGGGACAGGGAACTGGACATTCAGTACTTC | CARDRELDIQYF
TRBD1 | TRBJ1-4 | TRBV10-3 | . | TGTGCCATCAGCCCGGGACAGGGGGCTGCTAATGAAAAACTGTTTTTT | CAISPGQGAANEKLFF
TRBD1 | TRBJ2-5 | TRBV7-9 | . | TGTGCCAGCAGCACAGGGGAGTTAAAGACCCAGTACTTC | CASSTGELKTQYF
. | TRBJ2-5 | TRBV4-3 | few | TGCGCCAGCAGCCTCTCAAGCGGTCTGACCAGAGAGACCCAGTACTTC | CASSLSSGLTRETQYF
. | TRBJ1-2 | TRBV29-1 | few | TGCAGCGTTGGACAGGTGGATGGCTACACCTTC | CSVGQVDGYTF
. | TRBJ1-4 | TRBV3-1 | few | TGTGCCAGCAGCCGCGTAAGTGAAAAACTGTTTTTT | CASSRVSEKLFF
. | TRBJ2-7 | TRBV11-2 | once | TGTGCCAGTAGCTTGACAGGTCGTCCCTACGAGCAGTACTTC | CASSLTGRPYEQYF
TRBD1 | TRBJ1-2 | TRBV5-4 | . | TGTGCCAGCAGTGGGACAGCTGAAAACTATGGCTACACCTTC | CASSGTAENYGYTF
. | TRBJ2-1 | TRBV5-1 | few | TGCGCCAGCACCGATCCGAGGGGGACCTCCTACAATGAGCAGTTCTTC | CASTDPRGTSYNEQFF
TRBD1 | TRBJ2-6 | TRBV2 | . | TGTGCCAGCAGTGAAGAGACAGGGGACAGGGCCAACGTCCTGACTTTC | CASSEETGDRANVLTF
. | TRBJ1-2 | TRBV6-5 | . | TGTGCCAGCGGGAGGGGCAGAAGCTATGGCTACACCTTC | CASGRGRSYGYTF
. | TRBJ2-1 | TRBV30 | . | TGTGCCTCCCCAGGGTTAAGTGAGCAGTTCTTC | CASPGLSEQFF